This is a list of T cell receptor beta chains from one sample in a study of T cell responses to AZD1222 COVID-19 vaccine. Measured with immunoSEQ multiplex PCR; TCRdb has only the in-frame clones, and not every one. Among more than 95,000 clones, less than 90% were seen once, and the ten largest hold around 7.5%. Sequenced here: peripheral blood, sampled on day 0 of AZD1222 vaccination. These receptors were obtained from an adult in good health. Both conserved end residues are part of each CDR3. Fields, in order: D gene, V gene, J gene, clone size, CDR3 length, CDR3 DNA, CDR3 protein. D genes are given only for firm matches. Part of the rows lack a size; the others show once, few, many or a class for expanded clones.

d_gene: .; v_gene: TRBV28; j_gene: TRBJ2-1; abundance: .; len: 15; CDR3nt: TGTGCCAGCAGTTTATGGGGGGGACAGTACAATGAGCAGTTCTTC; CDR3aa: CASSLWGGQYNEQFF
d_gene: .; v_gene: TRBV6-5; j_gene: TRBJ1-3; abundance: .; len: 14; CDR3nt: TGTGCCAGCAGTAGTCAGAGTCGCGGAAACACCATATATTTT; CDR3aa: CASSSQSRGNTIYF
d_gene: .; v_gene: TRBV10-3; j_gene: TRBJ1-2; abundance: .; len: 17; CDR3nt: TGTGCCATCAGTGAGTCGAACCTCAGGGGATTAACCTATGGCTACACCTTC; CDR3aa: CAISESNLRGLTYGYTF
d_gene: TRBD1; v_gene: TRBV7-8; j_gene: TRBJ2-7; abundance: .; len: 15; CDR3nt: TGTGCCAGCAGCCCCGGATTGACAGGGGGCGGCGAGCAGTACTTC; CDR3aa: CASSPGLTGGGEQYF
d_gene: TRBD1; v_gene: TRBV7-2; j_gene: TRBJ1-2; abundance: .; len: 17; CDR3nt: TGTGCCAGCAGCTTATGGAACAGGGGGCGAGCTAACTATGGCTACACCTTC; CDR3aa: CASSLWNRGRANYGYTF
d_gene: TRBD2; v_gene: TRBV5-1; j_gene: TRBJ2-5; abundance: .; len: 14; CDR3nt: TGCGCCAGCAGCCCCGGGGGGGTAGGAGAGACCCAGTACTTC; CDR3aa: CASSPGGVGETQYF
d_gene: .; v_gene: TRBV7-2; j_gene: TRBJ2-2; abundance: .; len: 15; CDR3nt: TGTGCCAGCAGCAAGGGACCGGCGGGGTCCGGGGAGCTGTTTTTT; CDR3aa: CASSKGPAGSGELFF
d_gene: .; v_gene: TRBV18; j_gene: TRBJ1-1; abundance: once; len: 15; CDR3nt: TGTGCCAGCTCACCAGAAGCAGGCCCGAACACTGAAGCTTTCTTT; CDR3aa: CASSPEAGPNTEAFF
d_gene: .; v_gene: TRBV10-3; j_gene: TRBJ1-1; abundance: .; len: 14; CDR3nt: TGTGCCATCAGTGAGATGGGTCTGAACACTGAAGCTTTCTTT; CDR3aa: CAISEMGLNTEAFF
d_gene: TRBD2; v_gene: TRBV15; j_gene: TRBJ2-7; abundance: .; len: 15; CDR3nt: TGTGCCACCAGCCGTCGAGCGGGAGTGGGGAACGAGCAGTACTTC; CDR3aa: CATSRRAGVGNEQYF
d_gene: .; v_gene: TRBV4-1; j_gene: TRBJ1-5; abundance: .; len: 16; CDR3nt: TGCGCCAGCAGCCAAGGGGTAATTCAGGGCAATCAGCCCCAGCATTTT; CDR3aa: CASSQGVIQGNQPQHF
d_gene: .; v_gene: TRBV6-4; j_gene: TRBJ2-2; abundance: .; len: 14; CDR3nt: TGTGCCAGTCGCTTCCGAGGGGGCACCGGGGAGCTGTTTTTT; CDR3aa: CASRFRGGTGELFF
d_gene: TRBD1; v_gene: TRBV11-1; j_gene: TRBJ1-1; abundance: few; len: 14; CDR3nt: TGTGCCAGCAGCGGACAGGGCCTGAACACTGAAGCTTTCTTT; CDR3aa: CASSGQGLNTEAFF
d_gene: .; v_gene: TRBV6-4; j_gene: TRBJ1-5; abundance: .; len: 17; CDR3nt: TGTGCCAGCAGTGACTCTCCACCGGGGGCGATCAATCAGCCCCAGCATTTT; CDR3aa: CASSDSPPGAINQPQHF
d_gene: TRBD2; v_gene: TRBV11-3; j_gene: TRBJ2-3; abundance: .; len: 14; CDR3nt: TGTGCCAGCAGCCAGGGACTAGCAGCAGATACGCAGTATTTT; CDR3aa: CASSQGLAADTQYF
d_gene: .; v_gene: TRBV7-9; j_gene: TRBJ1-1; abundance: .; len: 12; CDR3nt: TGTGCCAGCAGACCCCAGAACACTGAAGCTTTCTTT; CDR3aa: CASRPQNTEAFF
d_gene: .; v_gene: TRBV5-1; j_gene: TRBJ2-3; abundance: .; len: 11; CDR3nt: TGCGCCAGCAGCTTCACAGATACGCAGTATTTT; CDR3aa: CASSFTDTQYF
d_gene: TRBD1; v_gene: TRBV5-6; j_gene: TRBJ1-2; abundance: few; len: 15; CDR3nt: TGTGCCAGCGGGACCGGGACAGGATACAACTATGGCTACACCTTC; CDR3aa: CASGTGTGYNYGYTF
d_gene: .; v_gene: TRBV28; j_gene: TRBJ2-5; abundance: .; len: 15; CDR3nt: TGTGCCAGCAGTTTATTCGGGGGCGGGAAGGAGACCCAGTACTTC; CDR3aa: CASSLFGGGKETQYF
d_gene: .; v_gene: TRBV12-3/TRBV12-4; j_gene: TRBJ1-2; abundance: .; len: 11; CDR3nt: TGTGCCAGCAGTTTGGGAGGGGGCTACACCTTC; CDR3aa: CASSLGGGYTF
d_gene: TRBD1; v_gene: TRBV19; j_gene: TRBJ1-5; abundance: .; len: 14; CDR3nt: TGTGCCAGTAGCAACCTTCAGGGGGATCAGCCCCAGCATTTT; CDR3aa: CASSNLQGDQPQHF
d_gene: .; v_gene: TRBV7-9; j_gene: TRBJ1-4; abundance: once; len: 13; CDR3nt: TGTGCCAGCAGCTTAGCTGCTGGTGAAAAACTGTTTTTT; CDR3aa: CASSLAAGEKLFF
d_gene: TRBD1; v_gene: TRBV6-1; j_gene: TRBJ2-5; abundance: .; len: 12; CDR3nt: TGTGCCAGCAGTGAGGAAGGGACAGGGAGGAACTTC; CDR3aa: CASSEEGTGRNF
d_gene: TRBD1; v_gene: TRBV18; j_gene: TRBJ1-4; abundance: .; len: 13; CDR3nt: TGTGCCAGCACCCGACAGGGGAATGAAAAACTGTTTTTT; CDR3aa: CASTRQGNEKLFF
d_gene: .; v_gene: TRBV19; j_gene: TRBJ1-1; abundance: .; len: 12; CDR3nt: TGTGCCAGTACTAAGGACGGACTGAAAGCTTTCTTT; CDR3aa: CASTKDGLKAFF
d_gene: .; v_gene: TRBV6-5; j_gene: TRBJ2-7; abundance: .; len: 13; CDR3nt: TGTGCCAGCAGTCCCCCGGGGACCTACGAGCAGTACTTC; CDR3aa: CASSPPGTYEQYF
d_gene: TRBD1; v_gene: TRBV7-8; j_gene: TRBJ1-5; abundance: .; len: 15; CDR3nt: TGTGCCAGCAGCTTCGACGACAGGGAGGATCAGCCCCAGCATTTT; CDR3aa: CASSFDDREDQPQHF
d_gene: TRBD2; v_gene: TRBV7-2; j_gene: TRBJ2-5; abundance: .; len: 15; CDR3nt: TGTGCCAGCAGCTTAACTAGCGGGCCCCAAGAGACCCAGTACTTC; CDR3aa: CASSLTSGPQETQYF
d_gene: .; v_gene: TRBV30; j_gene: TRBJ2-5; abundance: .; len: 14; CDR3nt: TGTGCCTGGAGTGTTGGGACCATCCAAGAGACCCAGTACTTC; CDR3aa: CAWSVGTIQETQYF
d_gene: .; v_gene: TRBV7-3; j_gene: TRBJ1-1; abundance: .; len: 16; CDR3nt: TGTGCCAGCAGCTTAACGGGGGCAGCAGTGAACACTGAAGCTTTCTTT; CDR3aa: CASSLTGAAVNTEAFF
d_gene: .; v_gene: TRBV19; j_gene: TRBJ2-7; abundance: .; len: 17; CDR3nt: TGTGCCAGTAGTCCCAGCCTCTCGGGTGAGGGTTACTACGAGCAGTACTTC; CDR3aa: CASSPSLSGEGYYEQYF
d_gene: TRBD2; v_gene: TRBV3-1/TRBV3-2; j_gene: TRBJ2-7; abundance: .; len: 16; CDR3nt: TGTGCCAGCAGCGGGACTAGCGGGGCCAACTCCTACGAGCAGTACTTC; CDR3aa: CASSGTSGANSYEQYF
d_gene: TRBD2; v_gene: TRBV5-1; j_gene: TRBJ2-3; abundance: .; len: 13; CDR3nt: TGCGCCAGCAGGAGCGGGGGAACAGATACGCAGTATTTT; CDR3aa: CASRSGGTDTQYF
d_gene: .; v_gene: TRBV18; j_gene: TRBJ1-1; abundance: .; len: 14; CDR3nt: TGTGCCAGCTCACCGAAGAGGGAGGGGACTGAAGCTTTCTTT; CDR3aa: CASSPKREGTEAFF
d_gene: .; v_gene: TRBV20-1; j_gene: TRBJ1-1; abundance: .; len: 13; CDR3nt: TGCAGTGCTAGTGAGGGAGTGAACACTGAAGCTTTCTTT; CDR3aa: CSASEGVNTEAFF
d_gene: .; v_gene: TRBV6-5; j_gene: TRBJ2-7; abundance: .; len: 12; CDR3nt: TGTGCCAGCACCCCCACCCCATACGAGCAGTACTTC; CDR3aa: CASTPTPYEQYF
d_gene: .; v_gene: TRBV3-1/TRBV3-2; j_gene: TRBJ2-3; abundance: .; len: 17; CDR3nt: TGTGCCAGCAGCCAAGATATCGGCAGCGGTAGCACAGATACGCAGTATTTT; CDR3aa: CASSQDIGSGSTDTQYF
d_gene: TRBD2; v_gene: TRBV29-1; j_gene: TRBJ2-7; abundance: .; len: 14; CDR3nt: TGCAGCGTCCAAGTGCGGGGAGGGAGCTACGAGCAGTACTTC; CDR3aa: CSVQVRGGSYEQYF